Each of the 21 T cell receptor beta chains below was sequenced from the same sample in a study of T cell responses to AZD1222 COVID-19 vaccine (dated by TCRdb to 2020 to 2023). Explained via the paper, the time point label denotes: baseline before first vaccination. Library method: the immunoSEQ multiplex PCR assay. The immuneACCESS repertoire file appears here via TCRdb, limited to in-frame rearrangements. These files lack a portion of the clones; in checked studies, under half of the deficit traces to unresolved V genes, and the cause of the others is not known. Recorded for this sample are 95,000 to 150,000 clones; 85% to 90% of them occurred a single time. The top ten clonotypes cover approximately 7.6% of the sample. The sequencing used peripheral blood, collected on day 0 of AZD1222 vaccination. The receptors come from an adult in good health.

The table lists this clone with a few counts. This rearrangement joins TRBV28 to TRBJ1-6; TRBD1 agrees at 7 bases. From germline, CDR1 is MDHEN and CDR2 SYDVKM. The CDR3 is 15 residues long. V lost 2 bases and J lost 8; bases outside the gene matches: 6. The CDR3 coding sequence is TGTGCCAGCAGTTTAGAGGGGGCCTGGGATTCACCCCTCCACTTT. Its protein product is CASSLEGAWDSPLHF.

The rearrangement joins TRBV5-4 to TRBJ1-4; D is uncertain. The V gene lost 4 bases and the J gene lost 0 bases, with 7 bases spanning the gap. Germline V gene lookup returns CDR1 SGHNT and CDR2 YYREEE (reference sequence). The CDR3 covers 14 residues. In DNA, the CDR3 is TGTGCCAGCAGCCGGGGTGCAACTAATGAAAAACTGTTTTTT. It yields the protein CASSRGATNEKLFF.

V usage is TRBV7-2 and J usage is TRBJ2-2; 7 nucleotides align to TRBD2. With 8 bases clipped from V and 0 bases from J, the junction kept 12 bases outside the gene matches. Germline-derived CDR1 and CDR2 are SGHTA and FQGNSA. The CDR3 totals 17 residues. The CDR3 protein is CASGGVRAFTNTGELFF. The CDR3 DNA is TGTGCCAGCGGGGGGGTGCGGGCCTTCACGAACACCGGGGAGCTGTTTTTT.

This sequence joins TRBV7-9 and TRBJ2-1, with D hard to call. CDR1 is SEHNR, CDR2 FQNEAQ, per germline (reference sequence). CDR3 length equals 15 residues. Trimming pared 5 bases from V and 0 bases from J, leaving 11 bases between. CDR3 bases: TGTGCCAGCAGCCCAGGCCGAAGCTCCTACAATGAGCAGTTCTTC. Translated, it gives CASSPGRSSYNEQFF.

Only a few counts were recorded for this clone. CDR3 loop: CASSLVRSDEKLFF. DNA for the CDR3: TGTGCCAGCAGCTTGGTACGGAGCGATGAAAAACTGTTTTTT. The chain uses TRBV5-5 and TRBJ1-4, with unresolved D. Trimming pared 0 bases from V and 6 bases from J, leaving 9 bases between. Germline V gene data show CDR1 as SGHKS and CDR2 as YYEKEE (reference sequence). The CDR3 contains 14 residues.

V and J are TRBV6-2 or TRBV6-3 and TRBJ2-7, with D possibly matching TRBD2 (5 bases). CDR1 is MNHEY, CDR2 SVGEGT, per germline. This CDR3 spans 17 amino acids. V lost 5 bases to trimming and J lost 3 bases, with 23 bases between them. CDR3 loop: CASSKGRTPSPGYEQYF. As DNA, the CDR3 is TGTGCCAGCAGTAAGGGTCGTACGCCTAGCCCCGGCTACGAGCAGTACTTC.

The gene calls are TRBV7-9 and TRBJ1-1, with D uncertain. This CDR3 has 14 amino acids. The germline V gene has CDR1 SEHNR and CDR2 FQNEAQ (reference sequence). With 2 bases removed from V and 4 bases from J, the gap between germline ends came to 11 bases. CDR3 sequence reads: CASSLLEGFTEAFF. The DNA of the CDR3 is TGTGCCAGCAGCTTACTTGAGGGTTTCACTGAAGCTTTCTTT.

V usage is TRBV6-5 and J usage is TRBJ1-5; 10 bases are a match to TRBD1. The CDR3 loop spans 13 amino acids. Germline values: CDR1 MNHEY, CDR2 SVGAGI. The junction had 2 bases not matched to a gene; V was cut back by 5 bases and J by 7 bases. CDR3 DNA: TGTGCCAGCAGTAGGACAGGGGGGCAGCCCCAGCATTTT. This encodes CASSRTGGQPQHF.

The chain is built from TRBV2 and TRBJ2-6; the match to TRBD1 covers 11 bases. Germline V gene lookup returns CDR1 SNHLY and CDR2 FYNNEI. There are 16 residues in the CDR3. With V trimmed by 8 bases and J by 2 bases, 5 bases remained unmatched. CDR3 coding DNA: TGTGCCAGCCTCGGGACAGGGGGGCCTGGGGCCAACGTCCTGACTTTC. Translated, it gives CASLGTGGPGANVLTF.

The gene calls are TRBV28 and TRBJ1-2; 8 bases map to TRBD1. Germline CDR1 MDHEN, CDR2 SYDVKM. CDR3 size: 14 residues. Trimming at V came to 2 bases and at J to 6 bases, leaving 5 bases not matched to a gene. In DNA, the CDR3 is TGTGCCAGCAGTTTAGTGGACAGGGAAGATGGCTACACCTTC. Its protein product is CASSLVDREDGYTF.

This clone was detected only a few times. This chain connects TRBV30 to TRBJ1-1; D gene uncertain. Trimming took off 4 bases at V and 5 bases at J, with 11 bases between the two ends. The CDR3 is 12 amino acids. CDR1 and CDR2 (germline): GTSNPN, SVGIG (reference sequence). The DNA of the CDR3 is TGTGCCTGGAACAGTATCGGTACTGAAGCTTTCTTT. Translation: CAWNSIGTEAFF.

The table lists this clone with a few counts. This rearrangement joins TRBV11-3 to TRBJ2-3; tentatively, D is TRBD2 (6 bases). V was shortened by 4 bases and J by 7 bases, with 12 bases between the two germline ends. Germline V CDR1 and CDR2: SGHNT, YENEEA. This CDR3 comprises 13 residues. The chain's CDR3 is CASSSLAGNTQYF. CDR3 coding DNA: TGTGCCAGCAGCTCCCTGGCGGGGAATACGCAGTATTTT.

The J gene is TRBJ1-2, the V gene TRBV19, with 9 bases aligning to TRBD1. V was pared by 4 bases and J by 6 bases, with 6 bases of the junction left unmatched. Germline V gene lookup returns CDR1 LNHDA and CDR2 SQIVND (reference sequence). The CDR3 covers 14 residues. CDR3 coding DNA: TGTGCCAGTAGTAAGGGACAGGGTTGGCATGGCTACACCTTC. This translates into CASSKGQGWHGYTF. Together with reference TRBV19 and TRBJ1-2, the CDR3 gives the full variable domain: DGGITQSPKYLFRKEGQNVTLSCEQNLNHDAMYWYRQDPGQGLRLIYYSQIVNDFQKGDIAEGYSVSREKKESFPLTVTSAQKNPTAFYLCASSKGQGWHGYTFGSGTRLTVV.

This rearrangement joins TRBV28 to TRBJ2-7, with 8 bases that match TRBD1. The germline V gene encodes CDR1 MDHEN and CDR2 SYDVKM. V trimming: 3 bases; J trimming: 2 bases; junction bases outside the gene matches: 3. This CDR3 comprises 14 residues. The CDR3 here is CASSLAQGAYEQYF. CDR3 DNA: TGTGCCAGCAGTTTGGCACAGGGGGCCTACGAGCAGTACTTC.

CDR3 sequence reads: CASVGTSGGRTDTQYF. In nucleotides, the CDR3 is TGTGCCAGCGTAGGGACTAGCGGGGGAAGGACAGATACGCAGTATTTT. The V and J genes are TRBV28 and TRBJ2-3, with 14 bases aligning to TRBD2. Germline CDR1 and CDR2: MDHEN and SYDVKM. This CDR3 contains 16 residues. V lost 8 bases and J lost 3; bases outside the gene matches: 7.

CDR3 coding DNA: TGTGCCTGGAGTGCAGGACAGGGGGATGGCTACACCTTC. Protein product: CAWSAGQGDGYTF. The genes are TRBV30 and TRBJ1-2; TRBD1 aligns across 10 bases. The CDR3 spans 13 residues. Germline V lookup: CDR1 GTSNPN, CDR2 SVGIG (reference sequence). V trimming: 1 base; J trimming: 6 bases; junction bases outside the gene matches: 2.

The rearrangement links TRBV5-1 to TRBJ2-3; 11 nucleotides align to TRBD2. V lost 3 bases, J lost 6 bases, and 9 bases stayed unmatched. The CDR3 has 16 residues. Germline V gene data show CDR1 as SGHRS and CDR2 as YFSETQ. The CDR3 is CASSSASTSGVDTQYF. DNA for the CDR3: TGCGCCAGCAGCTCCGCCTCGACTAGCGGGGTGGATACGCAGTATTTT.

This clone was seen only a few times. This chain uses TRBV10-2 with TRBJ2-1; a possible D gene is TRBD2 (5 bases). Germline-derived CDR1 and CDR2 are WSHSY and SAAADI. CDR3 length equals 14 residues. V was trimmed by 2 bases and J by 8 bases, leaving 13 bases between them. The CDR3 coding sequence is TGCGCCAGCAGTGAGCCGGGAATGTCGGATGAGCAGTTCTTC. Translated: CASSEPGMSDEQFF.

The CDR3 bases are TGTGCCAGCATGGGGACTAGCGGGAGGGGGAATGAGCAGTTCTTC. Protein: CASMGTSGRGNEQFF. The chain has TRBV2 and TRBJ2-1, with 16 positions matching TRBD2. V trimming: 7 bases; J trimming: 7 bases; junction bases outside the gene matches: 4. The germline V gene has CDR1 SNHLY and CDR2 FYNNEI. The CDR3 has 15 residues.

The chain combines TRBV30 with TRBJ1-1, with D uncertain. Germline CDR1 is GTSNPN and CDR2 is SVGIG (reference sequence). Deletions cut 1 base from V and 1 base from J, with 7 bases between. This CDR3 spans 13 amino acids. CDR3 nucleotide sequence: TGTGCCTGGAGTGCGACCTGGAACACTGAAGCTTTCTTT. The encoded protein is CAWSATWNTEAFF.

The chain recombines TRBV7-9 with TRBJ1-4; TRBD1 agrees at 7 bases. This CDR3 is built from 14 residues. V dropped 4 bases and J dropped 5; count of bases not matched to a gene: 4. Germline CDR1 SEHNR, CDR2 FQNEAQ (reference sequence). The CDR3 sequence is CASSSGQSNEKLFF. The CDR3 region has the DNA TGTGCCAGCAGCTCGGGACAGTCAAATGAAAAACTGTTTTTT.